Below, one TCR beta chain is given with its context. The data are from a study of blood T cell repertoires in COVID-19. Study context: The United States, Italy and Spain supplied acute and convalescent COVID-19 samples. From T cells, B-cell-depleted T cells, or PBMCs came the material, which was cDNA or gDNA.

Per the original data handling: Nucleated cell counts were estimated from reference gene primer amplification. Sequenced by immunoSEQ multiplex PCR; TCRdb stores in-frame clones only, minus some. V and J calls and clone size are those listed in that table; D and trimming were worked out from the DNA. Among about 270,000 clones listed, around nine tenths were seen once. Sequenced input: peripheral blood. The sequence derives from a middle-aged man who had recovered from COVID-19.

The CDR3 DNA follows: TGTGCCAGCAGTGCCGGGCCGCAGGGCTATGGCTACACCTTC. Translated: CASSAGPQGYGYTF. The chain has TRBV6-6 and TRBJ1-2; the D gene is possibly TRBD1 (5 bases). Germline lookup yields CDR1 MNHNY and CDR2 SVGAGI (reference sequence). The CDR3 consists of 14 residues. V lost 5 bases and J lost 4, with 14 bases in between.